This TCR beta chain was recorded in a study of T cells after somatic rescue of genetic block. Germline-derived CDR1 and CDR2 are MNHNS and SASEGT. The CDR3 loop spans 12 amino acids. Trimming shortened V by 6 bases and J by 4 bases, and 9 bases separated the two germline ends. Data came from immunoSEQ multiplex PCR; TCRdb stores just in-frame clones and leaves some out. The sample yields about 67,000 clones, under 95% seen once. The clonotype comes from a man between 35 and 55 years old. The sequencing input was peripheral blood mononuclear cells (PBMCs). The V gene is TRBV6-1, the J gene TRBJ2-5; TRBD1 or TRBD2 may be the D gene (5 bases each). The CDR3 DNA sequence: TGTGCCAGCAGCCGGGACGGAGAGACCCAGTACTTC. Its translation is CASSRDGETQYF.